The 10 T cell receptor beta chains in this list originate from one sample, sequenced in a study of vaccination effects on CD4 cells after COVID-19. Which antigens these TCRs recognize remains unknown. Sequencing was performed with immunoSEQ multiplex PCR; in TCRdb, only in-frame clones are kept and a portion is missing. This table has some 22,000 clones, 60% to 75% appearing once. Viral peptide pools were used in the ViraFEST assay to expand antigen-specific CD4+ T cells, and sequencing came afterward. Following a roughly 11-day culture, CD4+ T cells were purified. None of the vaccinated had previously contracted SARS-CoV-2, and their nucleocapsid antibodies tested negative. Here the sequenced sample was CD4+ T cells from PBMCs cultured with HCoV-OC43 spike peptides, taken before COVID-19 vaccination. Subset indicated: HCoV-OC43 spike overlapping peptide pool stimulation. The receptors stem from a human donor who received a COVID-19 vaccine.

The rearrangement uses TRBV30 and TRBJ1-6; D gene unclear. V lost 2 bases to trimming and J lost 8 bases, with 16 bases between them. Germline loops: CDR1 GTSNPN, CDR2 SVGIG (reference sequence). The CDR3 length is 15 residues. For the CDR3, the DNA is TGTGCCTGGAGTCGGACCATAAGCCGGGATTCACCCCTCCACTTT. Translation gives CAWSRTISRDSPLHF.

This chain connects TRBV4-2 to TRBJ1-4; the match to TRBD1 covers 10 bases. J gave up 4 bases and V 0 bases, and 2 bases lay outside the gene matches. CDR3 length equals 16 residues. The germline V gene encodes CDR1 LGHNA and CDR2 YNFKEQ. The CDR3 loop is CASSQDGTGDNEKLFF. The CDR3 DNA reads as TGTGCCAGCAGCCAAGACGGGACAGGGGATAATGAAAAACTGTTTTTT.

This clone is a singleton in its sample. The chain carries TRBV5-1 and TRBJ1-4; D remains ambiguous. V was cut by 2 bases and J by 7 bases, with 6 bases left in between. The CDR3 length is 12 residues. Looked up from germline, CDR1 is SGHRS and CDR2 is YFSETQ. The CDR3 sequence: CASSFSSEKLFF. In nucleotides, the CDR3 is TGCGCCAGCAGCTTCTCCAGTGAAAAACTGTTTTTT.

CDR3 region: CASWTSTFSRSETQYF. The DNA for the CDR3 is TGTGCCAGCTGGACTAGCACCTTCTCCCGGTCGGAGACCCAGTACTTC. The chain combines TRBV2 with TRBJ2-5, with TRBD2 matching over 8 bases. Losses at the gene ends were 8 bases for V and 5 bases for J; bases not matched to a gene: 16. The CDR3 runs 16 residues. Germline V lookup: CDR1 SNHLY, CDR2 FYNNEI.

This chain joins TRBV7-2 and TRBJ2-5, with a weak D call TRBD2 (7 bases). There are 15 residues in the CDR3. CDR1 is SGHTA, CDR2 FQGNSA, per germline. V was pared by 5 bases and J by 4 bases, with 17 bases between. This chain's CDR3 is CASSKRGRGAETQYF. DNA of the CDR3: TGTGCCAGCAGCAAAAGGGGGAGGGGGGCAGAGACCCAGTACTTC.

The table lists this clone with a few counts. The gene calls are TRBV6-6 and TRBJ1-4; 7 bases fit TRBD1. This CDR3 has 17 amino acids. Germline CDR1 MNHNY, CDR2 SVGAGI (reference sequence). The V and J ends lost 5 bases and 0 bases, in that order; junction bases with no gene match: 9. CDR3 protein: CASSHRTGASTNEKLFF. CDR3 bases: TGTGCCAGCAGTCATAGGACAGGAGCCTCAACTAATGAAAAACTGTTTTTT.

CDR3 sequence reads: CASSLGLAGDETQYF. CDR3 DNA sequence: TGTGCCAGCAGTCTCGGACTAGCGGGGGACGAGACCCAGTACTTC. V gene TRBV6-5 combines with J gene TRBJ2-5; TRBD2 agrees at 13 bases. V gave up 5 bases and J gave up 5 bases; unmatched junction bases: 5. This CDR3 is built from 15 residues. Per the germline V gene, CDR1 is MNHEY and CDR2 is SVGAGI.

This chain links TRBV24-1 with TRBJ2-5; tentatively, D is TRBD1 (6 bases). V was cut by 3 bases and J by 1 base, with 14 bases left in between. The CDR3 contains 16 residues. The germline V gene has CDR1 KGHDR and CDR2 SFDVKD. In DNA form, the CDR3 reads TGTGCCACCAGTGATCCTCGGGACACGTCCCAAGAGACCCAGTACTTC. Translation gives CATSDPRDTSQETQYF.

This clone was recorded once. The chain carries TRBV11-2 and TRBJ1-1; 8 bases line up with TRBD1. The CDR3 runs 18 residues. After removal of 5 bases from V and 1 base from J, the junction contained 15 bases not matched to a gene. Germline V lookup: CDR1 SGHAT, CDR2 FQNNGV. The chain's CDR3 is CASSQVRGRGLRNTEAFF. The CDR3 DNA sequence: TGTGCCAGCAGCCAGGTTAGGGGCAGGGGGCTAAGGAACACTGAAGCTTTCTTT. The full variable domain, with the rest looked up from reference TRBV11-2 and TRBJ1-1, is EAGVAQSPRYKIIEKRQSVAFWCNPISGHATLYWYQQILGQGPKLLIQFQNNGVVDDSQLPKDRFSAERLKGVDSTLKIQPAKLEDSAVYLCASSQVRGRGLRNTEAFFGQGTRLTVV.

This clone is labeled medium-sized. The chain carries TRBV5-6 and TRBJ1-6; D is ambiguous. The CDR3 has 12 amino acids. V was pared by 4 bases and J by 10 bases, with 9 bases between. The germline V gene encodes CDR1 SGHDT and CDR2 YYEEEE. CDR3 bases: TGTGCCAGCAGCAGGGATTCCTCACCCCTCCACTTT. This encodes CASSRDSSPLHF.